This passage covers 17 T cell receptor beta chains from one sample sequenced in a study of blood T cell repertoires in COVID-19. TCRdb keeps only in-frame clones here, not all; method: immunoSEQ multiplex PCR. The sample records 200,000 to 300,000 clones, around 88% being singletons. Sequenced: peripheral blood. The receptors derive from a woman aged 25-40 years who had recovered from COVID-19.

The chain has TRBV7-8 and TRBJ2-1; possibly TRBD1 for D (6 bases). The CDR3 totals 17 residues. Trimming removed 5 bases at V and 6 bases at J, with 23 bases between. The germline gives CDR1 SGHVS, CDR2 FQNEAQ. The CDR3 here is CASSPPLRDKKFNEQFF. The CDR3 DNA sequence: TGTGCCAGCAGCCCGCCCCTCCGGGACAAAAAATTCAATGAGCAGTTCTTC.

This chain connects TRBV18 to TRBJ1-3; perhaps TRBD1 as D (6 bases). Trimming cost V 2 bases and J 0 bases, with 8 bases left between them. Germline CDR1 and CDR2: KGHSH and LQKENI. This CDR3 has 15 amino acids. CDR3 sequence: CASSPATGSGNTIYF. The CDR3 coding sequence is TGTGCCAGCTCACCAGCGACAGGCTCTGGAAACACCATATATTTT. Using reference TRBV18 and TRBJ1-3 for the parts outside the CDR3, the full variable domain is NAGVMQNPRHLVRRRGQEARLRCSPMKGHSHVYWYRQLPEEGLKFMVYLQKENIIDESGMPKERFSAEFPKEGPSILRIQQVVRGDSAAYFCASSPATGSGNTIYFGEGSWLTVV.

The DNA of the CDR3 is TGCGCCAGCAGCCAAGAGACTTACTACGAGCAGTACTTC. This gives the protein CASSQETYYEQYF. The chain is built from TRBV4-1 and TRBJ2-7; D ambiguous. Germline CDR1 is MGHRA and CDR2 is YSYEKL. Between the trimmed V and J ends, which lost 0 bases and 3 bases, there was a span of 6 bases. This CDR3 has 13 amino acids.

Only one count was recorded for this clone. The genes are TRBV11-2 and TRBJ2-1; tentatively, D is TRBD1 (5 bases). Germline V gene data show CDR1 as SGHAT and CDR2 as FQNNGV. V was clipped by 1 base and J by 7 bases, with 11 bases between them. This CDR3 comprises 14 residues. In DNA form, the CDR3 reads TGTGCCAGCAGCTTAGCTTTTAGGGGAAATGAGCAGTTCTTC. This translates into CASSLAFRGNEQFF.

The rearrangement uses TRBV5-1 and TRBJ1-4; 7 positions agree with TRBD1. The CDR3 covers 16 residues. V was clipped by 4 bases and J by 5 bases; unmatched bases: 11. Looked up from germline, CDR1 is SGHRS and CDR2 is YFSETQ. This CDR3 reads CASSSTGVASNEKLFF. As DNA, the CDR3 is TGCGCCAGCAGCAGCACAGGGGTTGCCTCCAATGAAAAACTGTTTTTT.

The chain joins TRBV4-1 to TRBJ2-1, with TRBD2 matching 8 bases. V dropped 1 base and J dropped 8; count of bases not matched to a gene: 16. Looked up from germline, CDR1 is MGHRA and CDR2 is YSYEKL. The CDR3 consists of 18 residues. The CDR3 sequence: CASSQGLSLGGAFYEQFF. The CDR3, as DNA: TGCGCCAGCAGCCAAGGGCTAAGCCTCGGGGGGGCCTTTTATGAGCAGTTCTTC.

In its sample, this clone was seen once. CDR3 loop: CASSVQNTGELFF. The CDR3 DNA is TGTGCCAGCAGCGTCCAGAACACCGGGGAGCTGTTTTTT. V is TRBV9 and J is TRBJ2-2, with no clear D. Germline V gene data show CDR1 as SGDLS and CDR2 as YYNGEE. V was clipped by 2 bases and J by 1 base, with 3 bases between them. The CDR3 has 13 amino acids.

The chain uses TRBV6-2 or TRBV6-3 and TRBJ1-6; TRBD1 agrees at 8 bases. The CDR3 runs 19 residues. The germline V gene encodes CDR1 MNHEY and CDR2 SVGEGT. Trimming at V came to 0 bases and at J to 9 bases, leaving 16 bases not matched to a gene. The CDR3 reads CASSYSTGERIVITSPLHF. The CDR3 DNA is TGTGCCAGCAGTTACTCGACAGGGGAAAGGATCGTCATAACTTCACCCCTCCACTTT.

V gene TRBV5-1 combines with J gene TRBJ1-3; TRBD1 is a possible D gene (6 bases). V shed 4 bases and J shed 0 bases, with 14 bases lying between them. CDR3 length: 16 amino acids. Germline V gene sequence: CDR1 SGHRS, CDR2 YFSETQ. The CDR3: CASSPSDSFSGNTIYF. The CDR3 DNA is TGCGCCAGCAGCCCGTCGGACAGTTTCTCTGGAAACACCATATATTTT.

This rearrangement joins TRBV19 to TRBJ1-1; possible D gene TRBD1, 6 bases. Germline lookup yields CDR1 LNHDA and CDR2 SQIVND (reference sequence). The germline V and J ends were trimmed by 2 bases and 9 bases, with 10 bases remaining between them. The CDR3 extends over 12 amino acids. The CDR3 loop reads CASSINDRQAFF. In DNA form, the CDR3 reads TGTGCCAGTAGTATAAACGACAGGCAAGCTTTCTTT.

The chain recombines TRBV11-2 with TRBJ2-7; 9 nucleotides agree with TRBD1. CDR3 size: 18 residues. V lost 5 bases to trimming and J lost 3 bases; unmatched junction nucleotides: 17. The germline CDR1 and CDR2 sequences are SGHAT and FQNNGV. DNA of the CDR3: TGTGCCAGCAGCAGCGGGCTACGGGACAGGGAAGCTTACTACGAGCAGTACTTC. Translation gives CASSSGLRDREAYYEQYF.

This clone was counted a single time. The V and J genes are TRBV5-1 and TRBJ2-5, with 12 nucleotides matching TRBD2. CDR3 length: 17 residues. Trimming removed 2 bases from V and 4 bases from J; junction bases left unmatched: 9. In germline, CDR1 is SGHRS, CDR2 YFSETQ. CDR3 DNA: TGCGCCAGCAGCTTCCCTGAGACTAGCGGGGGTGGAGAGACCCAGTACTTC. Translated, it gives CASSFPETSGGGETQYF. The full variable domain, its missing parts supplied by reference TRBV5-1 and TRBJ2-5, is KAGVTQTPRYLIKTRGQQVTLSCSPISGHRSVSWYQQTPGQGLQFLFEYFSETQRNKGNFPGRFSGRQFSNSRSEMNVSTLELGDSALYLCASSFPETSGGGETQYFGPGTRLLVL.

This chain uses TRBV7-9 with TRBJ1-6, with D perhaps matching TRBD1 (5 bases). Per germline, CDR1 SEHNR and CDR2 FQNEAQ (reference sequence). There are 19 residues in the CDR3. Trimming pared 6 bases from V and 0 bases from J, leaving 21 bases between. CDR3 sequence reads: CASSSDSSRGSSYNSPLHF. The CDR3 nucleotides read TGTGCCAGCAGTTCAGACTCTTCCCGGGGGAGCTCCTATAATTCACCCCTCCACTTT.

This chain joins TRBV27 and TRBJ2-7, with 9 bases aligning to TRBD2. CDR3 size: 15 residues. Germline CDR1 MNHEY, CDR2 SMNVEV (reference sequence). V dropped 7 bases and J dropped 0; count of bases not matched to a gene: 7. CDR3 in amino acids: CASKISGGTSYEQYF. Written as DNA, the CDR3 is TGTGCCAGCAAGATAAGCGGGGGGACCTCCTACGAGCAGTACTTC.

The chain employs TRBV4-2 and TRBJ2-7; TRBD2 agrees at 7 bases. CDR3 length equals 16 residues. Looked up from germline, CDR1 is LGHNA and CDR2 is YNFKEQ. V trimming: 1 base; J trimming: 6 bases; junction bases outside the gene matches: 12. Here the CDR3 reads CASSQAGLGTNGEQYF. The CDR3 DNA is TGTGCCAGCAGCCAAGCCGGCCTCGGGACTAATGGCGAGCAGTACTTC.

The CDR3 DNA reads as TGTGCCAGCAGCTTGCGGGGGCCGAGGACCGGGGAGCTGTTTTTT. As protein: CASSLRGPRTGELFF. The J gene is TRBJ2-2, the V gene TRBV7-6; tentative D call: TRBD2 (7 bases). Between the trimmed V and J ends, which lost 3 bases and 5 bases, there was a span of 13 bases. The CDR3 is 15 residues long. Germline CDR1 reads SGHVS; CDR2 reads FNYEAQ. The whole variable domain, remainder taken from reference TRBV7-6 and TRBJ2-2, is GAGVSQSPRYKVTKRGQDVALRCDPISGHVSLYWYRQALGQGPEFLTYFNYEAQQDKSGLPNDRFSAERPEGSISTLTIQRTEQRDSAMYRCASSLRGPRTGELFFGEGSRLTVL.

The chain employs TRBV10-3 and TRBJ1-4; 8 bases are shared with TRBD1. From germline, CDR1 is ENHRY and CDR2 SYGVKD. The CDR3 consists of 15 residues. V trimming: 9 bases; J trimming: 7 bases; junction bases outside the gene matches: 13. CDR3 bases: TGTGCCATACATGCCCAAAGGACAGGGTGTGAAAAACTGTTTTTT. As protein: CAIHAQRTGCEKLFF.